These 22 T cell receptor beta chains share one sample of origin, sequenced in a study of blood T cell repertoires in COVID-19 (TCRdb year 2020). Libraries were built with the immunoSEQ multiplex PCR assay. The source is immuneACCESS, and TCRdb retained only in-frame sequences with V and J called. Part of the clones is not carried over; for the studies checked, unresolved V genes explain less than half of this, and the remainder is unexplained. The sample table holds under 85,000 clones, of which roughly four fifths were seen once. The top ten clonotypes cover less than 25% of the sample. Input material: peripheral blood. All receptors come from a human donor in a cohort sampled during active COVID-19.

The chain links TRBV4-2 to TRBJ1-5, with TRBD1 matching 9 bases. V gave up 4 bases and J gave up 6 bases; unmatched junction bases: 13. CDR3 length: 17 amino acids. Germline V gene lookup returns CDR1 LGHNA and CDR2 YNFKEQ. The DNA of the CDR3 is TGTGCCAGCAGCCCCCTTTCCGGGACAGGGTCGGGTCAGCCCCAGCATTTT. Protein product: CASSPLSGTGSGQPQHF.

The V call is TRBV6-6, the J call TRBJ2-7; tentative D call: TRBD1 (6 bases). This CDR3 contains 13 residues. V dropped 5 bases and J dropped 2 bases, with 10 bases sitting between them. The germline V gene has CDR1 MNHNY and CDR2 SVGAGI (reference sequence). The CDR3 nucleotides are TGTGCCAGCAGTCTCCGGGACACCTACGAGCAGTACTTC. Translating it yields CASSLRDTYEQYF.

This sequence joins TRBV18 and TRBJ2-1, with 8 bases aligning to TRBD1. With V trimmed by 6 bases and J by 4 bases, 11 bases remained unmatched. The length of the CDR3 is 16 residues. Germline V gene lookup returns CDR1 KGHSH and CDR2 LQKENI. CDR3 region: CASSEAQGARYNEQFF. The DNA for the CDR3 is TGTGCCAGCTCTGAAGCCCAGGGGGCGAGGTACAATGAGCAGTTCTTC.

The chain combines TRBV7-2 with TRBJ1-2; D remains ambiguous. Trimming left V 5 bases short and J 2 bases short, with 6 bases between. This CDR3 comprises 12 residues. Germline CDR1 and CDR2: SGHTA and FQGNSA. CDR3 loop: CASSTRNYGYTF. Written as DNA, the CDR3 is TGTGCCAGCAGCACCCGGAACTATGGCTACACCTTC.

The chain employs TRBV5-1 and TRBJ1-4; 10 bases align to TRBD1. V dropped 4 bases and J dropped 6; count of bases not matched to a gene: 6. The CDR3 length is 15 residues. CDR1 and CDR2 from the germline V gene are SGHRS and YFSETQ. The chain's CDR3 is CASSPDGTGDEKLFF. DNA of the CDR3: TGCGCCAGCAGCCCGGACGGGACAGGGGATGAAAAACTGTTTTTT.

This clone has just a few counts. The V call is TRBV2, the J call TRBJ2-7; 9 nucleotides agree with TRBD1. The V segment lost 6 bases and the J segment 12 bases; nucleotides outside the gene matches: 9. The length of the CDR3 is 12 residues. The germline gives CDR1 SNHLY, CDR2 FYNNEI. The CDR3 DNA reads TGTGCCAGCAGAAAGGACAGGGGCGGTCTGTACTTC. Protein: CASRKDRGGLYF.

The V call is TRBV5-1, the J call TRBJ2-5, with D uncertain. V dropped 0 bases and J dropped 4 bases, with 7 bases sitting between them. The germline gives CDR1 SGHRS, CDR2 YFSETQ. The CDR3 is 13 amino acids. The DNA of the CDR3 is TGCGCCAGCAGCTTGGCCGTCCGAGAGACCCAGTACTTC. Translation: CASSLAVRETQYF.

CDR3: CASSWGGAPNYGYTF. In DNA form, the CDR3 reads TGTGCCAGCAGTTGGGGAGGGGCTCCTAACTATGGCTACACCTTC. The V gene is TRBV7-3, the J gene TRBJ1-2, with TRBD1 as a possible D gene (5 bases). The CDR3 runs to 15 residues. Germline values: CDR1 SGHTA, CDR2 FQGTGA. With 6 bases removed from V and 0 bases from J, the gap between germline ends came to 14 bases. The complete variable domain, with remaining parts taken from reference TRBV7-3 and TRBJ1-2, reads GAGVSQTPSNKVTEKGKYVELRCDPISGHTALYWYRQSLGQGPEFLIYFQGTGAADDSGLPNDRFFAVRPEGSVSTLKIQRTERGDSAVYLCASSWGGAPNYGYTFGSGTRLTVV.

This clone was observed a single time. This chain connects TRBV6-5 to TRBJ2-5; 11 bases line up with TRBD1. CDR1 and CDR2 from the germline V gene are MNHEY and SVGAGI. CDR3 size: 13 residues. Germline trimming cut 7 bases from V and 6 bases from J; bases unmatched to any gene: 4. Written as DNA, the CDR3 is TGTGCCAGCATTCGGACAGGGGGCCAGACCCAGTACTTC. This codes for CASIRTGGQTQYF.

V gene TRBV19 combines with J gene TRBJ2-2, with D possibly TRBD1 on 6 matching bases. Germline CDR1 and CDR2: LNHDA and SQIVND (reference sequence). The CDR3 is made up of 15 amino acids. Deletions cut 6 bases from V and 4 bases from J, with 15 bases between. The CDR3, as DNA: TGTGCCAGTAGGACTGGGGGCGCCGGCACCGGGGAGCTGTTTTTT. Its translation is CASRTGGAGTGELFF. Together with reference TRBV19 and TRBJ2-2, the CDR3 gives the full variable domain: DGGITQSPKYLFRKEGQNVTLSCEQNLNHDAMYWYRQDPGQGLRLIYYSQIVNDFQKGDIAEGYSVSREKKESFPLTVTSAQKNPTAFYLCASRTGGAGTGELFFGEGSRLTVL.

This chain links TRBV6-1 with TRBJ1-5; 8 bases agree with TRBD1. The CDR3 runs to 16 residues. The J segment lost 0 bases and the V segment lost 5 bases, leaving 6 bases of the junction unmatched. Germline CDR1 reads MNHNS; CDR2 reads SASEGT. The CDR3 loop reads CASSQDRGYSNQPQHF. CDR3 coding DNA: TGTGCCAGCAGTCAAGACAGGGGCTATAGCAATCAGCCCCAGCATTTT.

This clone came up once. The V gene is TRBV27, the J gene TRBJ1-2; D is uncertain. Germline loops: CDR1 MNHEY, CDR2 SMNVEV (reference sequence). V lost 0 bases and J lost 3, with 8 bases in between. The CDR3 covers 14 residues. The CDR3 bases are TGTGCCAGCAGTTTATCAGGGAGAGACTATGGCTACACCTTC. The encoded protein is CASSLSGRDYGYTF.

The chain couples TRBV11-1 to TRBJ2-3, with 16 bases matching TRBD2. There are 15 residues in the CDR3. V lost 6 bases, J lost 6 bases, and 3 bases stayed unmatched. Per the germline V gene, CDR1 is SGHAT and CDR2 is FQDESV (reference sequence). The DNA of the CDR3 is TGTGCCAGCAGTCTGGGACTAGCGGGGGGGGATACGCAGTATTTT. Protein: CASSLGLAGGDTQYF.

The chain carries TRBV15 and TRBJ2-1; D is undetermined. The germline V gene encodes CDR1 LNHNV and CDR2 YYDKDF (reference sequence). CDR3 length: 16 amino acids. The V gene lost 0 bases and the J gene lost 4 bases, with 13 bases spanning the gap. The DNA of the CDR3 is TGTGCCACCAGCAGAGATCCCGGAGTTGGTTACAATGAGCAGTTCTTC. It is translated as CATSRDPGVGYNEQFF.

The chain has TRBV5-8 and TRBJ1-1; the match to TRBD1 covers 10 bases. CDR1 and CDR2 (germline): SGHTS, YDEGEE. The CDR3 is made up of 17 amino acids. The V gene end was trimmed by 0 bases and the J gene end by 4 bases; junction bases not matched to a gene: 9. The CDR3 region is CASSLVRDRGFRTEAFF. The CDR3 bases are TGTGCCAGCAGCTTGGTCCGGGACAGGGGATTTCGCACTGAAGCTTTCTTT.

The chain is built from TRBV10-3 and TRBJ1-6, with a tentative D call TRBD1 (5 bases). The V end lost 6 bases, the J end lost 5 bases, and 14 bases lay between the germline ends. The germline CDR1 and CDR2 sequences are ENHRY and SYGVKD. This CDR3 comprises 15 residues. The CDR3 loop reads CAIRPGQGNNSPLHF. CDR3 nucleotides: TGTGCCATCAGGCCCGGGCAGGGTAATAATTCACCCCTCCACTTT.

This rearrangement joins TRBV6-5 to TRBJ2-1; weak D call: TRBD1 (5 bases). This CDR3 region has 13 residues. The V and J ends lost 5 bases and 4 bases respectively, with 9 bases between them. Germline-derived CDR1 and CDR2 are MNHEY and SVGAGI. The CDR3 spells CASSSRQYNEQFF. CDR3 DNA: TGTGCCAGCAGTAGCAGACAGTACAATGAGCAGTTCTTC.

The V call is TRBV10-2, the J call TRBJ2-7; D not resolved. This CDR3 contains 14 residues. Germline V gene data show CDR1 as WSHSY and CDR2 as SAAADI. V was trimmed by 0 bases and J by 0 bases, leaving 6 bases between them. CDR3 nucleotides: TGCGCCAGCAGTGAGTCGTCGAGCTCCTACGAGCAGTACTTC. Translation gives CASSESSSSYEQYF.

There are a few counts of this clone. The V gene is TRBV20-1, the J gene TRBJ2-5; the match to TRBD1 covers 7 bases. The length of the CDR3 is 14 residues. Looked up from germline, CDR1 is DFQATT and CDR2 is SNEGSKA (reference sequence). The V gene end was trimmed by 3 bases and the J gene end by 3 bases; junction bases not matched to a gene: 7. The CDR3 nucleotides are TGCAGTGCTAGTGAGCGACAGGGAGAAGAGACCCAGTACTTC. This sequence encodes CSASERQGEETQYF.

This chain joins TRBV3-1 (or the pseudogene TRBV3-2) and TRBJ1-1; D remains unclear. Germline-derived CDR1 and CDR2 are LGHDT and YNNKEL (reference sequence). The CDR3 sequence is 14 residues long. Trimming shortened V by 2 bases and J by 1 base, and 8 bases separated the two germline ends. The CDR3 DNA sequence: TGTGCCAGCAGCCAACAGGTGGGGAACACTGAAGCTTTCTTT. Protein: CASSQQVGNTEAFF.

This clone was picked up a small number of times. In nucleotides, the CDR3 is TGTGCCAGCAGTTCGGACAGGCGCCACCTGCCCCAGCATTTT. Its translation: CASSSDRRHLPQHF. The chain recombines TRBV6-5 with TRBJ1-5; 7 bases map to TRBD1. The CDR3 extends over 14 amino acids. After removal of 4 bases from V and 9 bases from J, the junction contained 9 bases not matched to a gene. Germline CDR1 MNHEY, CDR2 SVGAGI.

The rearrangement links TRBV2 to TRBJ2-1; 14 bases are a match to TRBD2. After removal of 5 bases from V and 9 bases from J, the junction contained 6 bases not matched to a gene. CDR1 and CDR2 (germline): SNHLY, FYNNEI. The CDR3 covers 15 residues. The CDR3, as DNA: TGTGCCAGCAGTCCTCGACTAGCGGGGGGGCTTGAGCAGTTCTTC. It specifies CASSPRLAGGLEQFF.